The T cell receptor beta chain described here comes from a study of cytomegalovirus exposure and HLA in healthy donors (dated by TCRdb to 2017 to 2019). Study-level background: An earlier analysis of 587 of the donors reported about 250 Gb of sequence data and 117 million unique TCR beta sequences from approximately 180 million T cells. The number of donors typed differed by locus, with about 629-640 for A, B, C, DRB1 and DQB1, around 500 for DQA1, nearly 610 for DPA1, and approximately 470 for DPB1. About 300 gigabases of sequencing data and around 90 million unique TCR sequences made up an early release that covered fewer than 650 HLA-typed donors. In the later analysis, no new phenotypic data were used to find candidate immune exposures; instead, reliance was placed on TCR beta sequences and their occurrence across donors. Because of strong linkage in the cohort, five DR-DQ haplotypes were treated as single units for association and clustering. Using immunosequencing, the study profiled T cell repertoires from about 620 subjects and related those repertoires to cytomegalovirus serostatus. The study was designed to test whether signatures of past pathogen exposure could be identified by cataloging public T cell receptors. Besides the first cohort of approximately 710 subjects, a separate validation cohort made up of over 95 different subjects was used. A later genetic analysis used genome-wide SNP genotypes for about 55% of the 666 donors, treating that subset as a discovery cohort. To decide whether each TCR beta V gene segment behaved as functional or pseudogenic, an earlier analysis of some 600 of the donors relied on high-throughput TCR beta sequencing. To study patterns of TCR occurrence, a later analysis re-analyzed previously published TCR beta repertoires from several hundred donors and added high-resolution HLA genotyping. Donor age, sex, ethnicity and CMV serostatus were compiled alongside the repertoire data. Among the 398 genotyped donors, 75% to 90% belonged to the genetic ancestry cluster associated with self-reported Caucasian donors. Every discovery cohort repertoire had been produced on one sequencing platform. To predict cytomegalovirus infection status, the study combined high-throughput TCR immunosequencing, statistical association of individual TCRs with disease status, and machine learning. HLA typing included class I and class II loci at four-digit resolution. Among almost 400 genotyped donors of the cohort, an average of approximately 240,000 unique TCR beta nucleotide sequences were sequenced per donor, roughly a sixth of them non-productive.

CDR1 and CDR2 (ENHRY, SYGVKD) derive from the germline V gene. V is pared back by 5 bases and J by 2 bases, with 11 bases lying between the germline termini. CDR3 length: 14 amino acids, cysteine to phenylalanine. Of all the DNA, just the CDR3 is kept, 42 bases in frame from base 1. The cohort comprised some 700 healthy bone marrow donors. Cohort members were all nominally healthy when sampled, although unrecorded immune exposures were likely present. The donor was CMV seronegative and was included in the group of over 300 seronegative cohort members. A peripheral blood sample was collected from each donor, and TCR beta sequencing was performed on peripheral blood mononuclear cells. The Qiagen DNeasy Blood Extraction Kit was used to extract genomic DNA from the blood cell samples. Study-wide findings and limitations: Because counts were too low, some 17 rarely observed V segments, including chromosome 9 orphons, were excluded from the earlier analysis of 587 of the donors. The classifier was reported to diagnose cytomegalovirus status with high specificity and sensitivity in both the original and validation cohorts. Because the 87-base-pair reads could not distinguish some IMGT-functional V segments, including TRBV6-2 and TRBV6-3, those segments were excluded. Roughly uniform sequencing depth across donors was assumed in presence/absence analyses, although this assumption may not hold. In a later genetic analysis, a missense DCLRE1C variant was associated with V-gene and J-gene trimming of TCR beta chains, and the association was replicated in an independent cohort. Because some donors lacked HLA typing at each locus, the association tests relied only on the typed subset. In a later analysis, several top co-occurrence clusters were reported to appear linked to parvovirus B19, influenza, CMV and Epstein-Barr virus. When HLA alleles, especially DR and DQ, strongly co-occurred, attributing TCR associations to individual alleles was difficult. A total of roughly 160 TCR beta chains were listed by the study as associated with cytomegalovirus. In a later genetic analysis, fewer N-insertions in productive TCRs were reported among donors in an Asian-associated ancestry cluster than the approximately 710-donor mean. In a later analysis, TCR association rates were found to vary across HLA loci, with the most associated TCRs seen for DRB1 alleles and the fewest for HLA-C alleles. The sequencing pipeline was judged likely to have produced a cluster of highly shared sequence variants as a technical artifact. A few of the identified cytomegalovirus-associated TCR beta chains were confirmed in vitro to be specific for cytomegalovirus antigens. A later analysis found that most CMV-associated TCR beta chains appeared HLA-restricted, with HLA associations seemingly driven largely by CMV exposure. This cohort had only TCR beta chains sequenced, and the lack of alpha or paired-chain data limited which features could be detected. In a later analysis, HLA-associated TCR beta chains were found to be more clonally expanded and to have lower generation probabilities than equally common non-associated chains. Correlated functional status among segregating V segments might reflect linkage disequilibrium, but an unknown experimental factor could not be ruled out. Most TCR sequences were observed very rarely across donors, whereas some public TCRs were present in many individuals. In a later analysis, some 18,000 TCR beta sequences were associated with specific HLA alleles at a false discovery rate of 0.05. In an earlier analysis of about 600 of the donors, most TCR beta V segments appeared in productive rearrangements about 87% or about 30% of the time, broadly matching IMGT annotations. CMV serostatus was the only immune exposure information available for the cohort. A further reported finding was that TCR beta sequences accurately predicted the HLA-A and HLA-B alleles for most subjects in the first cohort. The authors suggested that the approach could potentially be extended to other disease states and immunological phenotypes.

For this clone: Its antigen remains unidentified. One base away there is no much larger clone; base qualities are not given.

Preparation of the library involved the immunoSEQ multiplex PCR assay. The multiplex PCR relied on a mix of 60 forward primers for TCR Vbeta segments and 13 reverse primers for TCR Jbeta segments. Amplification of the CDR3 region of rearranged TCR beta genes was performed with a multiplex PCR assay on genomic DNA. The amplified TCR beta libraries were sequenced on the Illumina HiSeq System as 87-base-pair reads. The paper's data handling went like this. In a later analysis, tens of millions of unique TCR beta chains were counted across the roughly 700 repertoires, and some 10 million of these chains were shared by at least two donors. A nearest-neighbor algorithm error-corrected the raw reads and collapsed the reads into unique sequences, merging closely related sequences to remove PCR and sequencing errors. To assign V, D and J gene segments, CDR3 sequences were aligned to IMGT reference sequences. For a sequence to be retained, a match of at least six nucleotides was required to both a V gene segment and a J gene segment. A rearrangement counted as productive if the CDR3 had no stop codons and remained in frame with V and J, and every other rearrangement counted as non-productive. Following IMGT convention, CDR3 was defined as the stretch from the second conserved V-encoded cysteine to the conserved J-encoded phenylalanine. Sequences without an unambiguous match to a single V gene segment were excluded from the earlier analysis of approximately 600 of the donors. In an earlier analysis of roughly 600 of the donors, a V segment was called functional when productive rearrangements were above 56.7%, and segregating when the standard deviation between donors exceeded 5%. A statistical classification framework was developed to diagnose cytomegalovirus status using the catalog of TCR beta chain sequences. V and J gene assignment, in a later analysis, came from comparing TCR nucleotide sequences with IMGT/GENE-DB human TR gene sequences. A later analysis assigned CDR3 sequences and most-parsimonious VDJ recombination scenarios with the TCRdist pipeline. A later analysis defined each TCR beta chain by its CDR3 amino acid sequence plus V-gene family, and excluded reads lacking a unique V-gene family. In a later analysis, 550 to 650 highly shared, low-generation-probability nucleotide sequences were removed to address suspected cross-contamination and a sequencing artifact. In a later analysis, a clonal expansion index was calculated for each public chain from normalized within-repertoire ranks of inferred template counts. A later analysis computed generation probabilities with a VDJ recombination model fitted to out-of-frame rearrangements, and checked the results against IGoR. In a later analysis, TCR-TCR, TCR-HLA and TCR-CMV co-occurrence was scored with hypergeometric tests, and a repertoire-size bias correction was applied to TCR pairs. False discovery rates were estimated in a later analysis by permuting HLA or CMV assignments 20 times. In a later analysis, co-occurring TCRs were grouped with DBSCAN, and TCRdist sequence similarity was added when clustering was performed within HLA-allele-positive subsets. Repertoires with fewer than 30,000 or more than 120,000 public chains were left out of co-occurrence clustering, as were about five repertoires with anomalous nucleotide sharing. The clones in this table, taken by TCRdb from immuneACCESS, are in-frame only. Not every clone is retained; where verified, under half of the shortfall comes from an unresolved V gene, and the cause of the rest is unknown. V, J and clone size derive from that table, while D and trimming were established from the DNA sequence. The sample table lists fewer than 250,000 clones, around four fifths of them with a count of one. Roughly 0.71% of the sample is held by the ten biggest clonotypes.

The TCR comes from a boy aged 2-15 years in good health and CMV-seronegative. Sequencing used PBMCs. Recombination connected TRBV10-3 to TRBJ2-3, with TRBD2 tentatively as D gene (6 bases match). The CDR3 sequence is CAISSTSPTDTQYF. The sequence in DNA is TGTGCCATCAGTTCGACTAGTCCCACAGATACGCAGTATTTT.